The 8 T cell receptor beta chains presented below share a single source sample, sequenced in a study of CD8 T cells in ankylosing spondylitis. TCRdb re-called the 5' RACE reads with MiXCR, one entry per CDR3 protein. The sample shows 8,500 to 10,000 distinct CDR3 sequences, under 6.5% of them seen only once. Material: blood, either unsorted or a sorted T cell fraction (not recorded which). The receptors stem from a female donor with ankylosing spondylitis or in good health (not recorded which).

The chain links TRBV9 to TRBJ2-7; 11 bases are a match to TRBD1. The V and J ends lost 3 bases and 2 bases, in that order; junction bases with no gene match: 4. The CDR3 runs to 15 residues. Germline CDR1 is SGDLS and CDR2 is YYNGEE. The CDR3 loop is CASSEGQGVTYEQYF. Written as DNA, the CDR3 is TGTGCCAGCAGCGAGGGACAGGGGGTAACCTACGAGCAGTACTTC.

This clonotype was detected ten times or more. This chain joins TRBV9 and TRBJ2-1; D tentatively reads TRBD1 or TRBD2 (6 bases each). Trimming left V 3 bases short and J 6 bases short, with 19 bases between. The CDR3 sequence is 16 residues long. The V gene's germline CDR1 is SGDLS and CDR2 YYNGEE. CDR3 bases: TGTGCCAGCAGCGCAGACCCTGGGGGGCCGATCAATGAGCAGTTCTTC. This sequence encodes CASSADPGGPINEQFF. The entire variable domain, with the rest obtained from reference TRBV9 and TRBJ2-1, is as follows: DSGVTQTPKHLITATGQRVTLRCSPRSGDLSVYWYQQSLDQGLQFLIQYYNGEERAKGNILERFSAQQFPDLHSELNLSSLELGDSALYFCASSADPGGPINEQFFGPGTRLTVL.

This clonotype is judged medium-sized. The genes are TRBV9 and TRBJ1-2; D is possibly TRBD1 (5 bases). V dropped 3 bases and J dropped 1 base, with 16 bases sitting between them. The CDR3 length is 16 residues. Germline CDR1 SGDLS, CDR2 YYNGEE. CDR3 residues: CASSANLQGNNYGYTF. In nucleotides, the CDR3 is TGTGCCAGCAGCGCCAACCTGCAGGGTAATAACTATGGCTACACCTTC.

By share, this clonotype counts as medium-sized. J is TRBJ2-1 and V is TRBV9; the match to TRBD2 covers 11 bases. Per the germline V gene, CDR1 is SGDLS and CDR2 is YYNGEE. V trimming: 4 bases; J trimming: 3 bases; junction bases outside the gene matches: 6. The CDR3 totals 16 residues. CDR3: CASSPKTSGNYNEQFF. CDR3 DNA: TGTGCCAGCAGCCCTAAGACTAGCGGGAACTACAATGAGCAGTTCTTC.

This clonotype has at least ten counts. The chain links TRBV9 to TRBJ1-2, with D hard to call. Germline-derived CDR1 and CDR2 are SGDLS and YYNGEE. There are 14 residues in the CDR3. V lost 7 bases and J lost 4, with 17 bases in between. CDR3 nucleotides: TGTGCCAGCGCCTTCGGGCTTTTGGGCTATGGCTACACCTTC. It encodes CASAFGLLGYGYTF. Filled out from reference TRBV9 and TRBJ1-2, the complete variable domain reads DSGVTQTPKHLITATGQRVTLRCSPRSGDLSVYWYQQSLDQGLQFLIQYYNGEERAKGNILERFSAQQFPDLHSELNLSSLELGDSALYFCASAFGLLGYGYTFGSGTRLTVV.

This clonotype was seen at least ten times. The CDR3 spells CASSVDLAGGTDTQYF. CDR3 in DNA: TGTGCCAGCAGCGTAGATCTAGCGGGGGGCACAGATACGCAGTATTTT. This rearrangement joins TRBV9 to TRBJ2-3, with 10 bases matching TRBD2. The germline V gene encodes CDR1 SGDLS and CDR2 YYNGEE. Trimming at V came to 0 bases and at J to 1 base, leaving 2 bases not matched to a gene. This CDR3 has 16 amino acids.

At least ten counts were recorded for this clonotype. The chain has TRBV9 and TRBJ2-5, with D perhaps matching TRBD1 (6 bases). The CDR3 is made up of 14 amino acids. V was cut by 4 bases and J by 4 bases, with 14 bases left in between. CDR1 is SGDLS, CDR2 YYNGEE, per germline. The CDR3 loop reads CASSSTGSRETQYF. CDR3 nucleotides: TGTGCCAGCAGCTCTACAGGGAGCCGAGAGACCCAGTACTTC.

This clonotype was observed at least ten times. V gene TRBV9 combines with J gene TRBJ2-3; possibly TRBD1 for D (6 bases). The CDR3 runs to 14 residues. The V and J ends lost 2 bases and 2 bases respectively, with 9 bases between them. Looked up from germline, CDR1 is SGDLS and CDR2 is YYNGEE. The CDR3 coding sequence is TGTGCCAGCAGCGTCTGGACAGACACAGATACGCAGTATTTT. It yields the protein CASSVWTDTDTQYF. Full variable domain (outside the CDR3, taken from reference TRBV9 and TRBJ2-3): DSGVTQTPKHLITATGQRVTLRCSPRSGDLSVYWYQQSLDQGLQFLIQYYNGEERAKGNILERFSAQQFPDLHSELNLSSLELGDSALYFCASSVWTDTDTQYFGPGTRLTVL.